Listed below are T cell receptor beta chains from one sample, sequenced in a study of blood T cell repertoires in COVID-19. The method was immunoSEQ multiplex PCR; TCRdb's version includes in-frame clones alone and lacks a portion of them. The sample records approximately 99,000 clones, 88% being singletons. The sample was peripheral blood. Every receptor here comes from a human donor in a cohort sampled during active COVID-19. CDR3s include the opening cysteine and the closing phenylalanine or tryptophan. Fields, in order: V gene, J gene, CDR3 protein.

TRBV7-6,TRBJ2-1,CASSLLSGNSYNEQFF
TRBV19,TRBJ2-7,CASSPGLAGYEQYF
TRBV29-1,TRBJ2-1,CSVQEGSSYNEQFF
TRBV6-4,TRBJ2-7,CASSRLAGGSYEQYF
TRBV2,TRBJ2-5,CASSETGGRGETQYF
TRBV7-9,TRBJ2-7,CASSYKGTSGSYEQYF
TRBV7-9,TRBJ1-1,CASSGRNTEAFF
TRBV7-6,TRBJ1-4,CASSPRGDRGHSEKLFF
TRBV6-5,TRBJ1-1,CASSYSVGQGHTEAFF
TRBV7-9,TRBJ1-1,CASSLGQNTEAFF
TRBV19,TRBJ1-1,CATIRDNINTEAFF
TRBV2,TRBJ1-6,CASSDSAQGTPLHF
TRBV6-5,TRBJ1-1,CATLRTGMNTEAFF
TRBV3-1/TRBV3-2,TRBJ1-5,CASSQGTGDRQPQHF
TRBV10-2,TRBJ1-6,CASRETGSNSPLHF
TRBV7-9,TRBJ2-7,CASSLTDRSYEQYF
TRBV20-1,TRBJ2-7,CSASKAGGLYEQYF
TRBV6-5,TRBJ2-7,CASSYIRAAEQYF
TRBV5-1,TRBJ1-2,CASRQITGDYGYTF
TRBV2,TRBJ2-7,CASSETGLAGWYEQYF
TRBV11-2,TRBJ1-2,CASSFQGNYGYTF
TRBV7-9,TRBJ2-7,CASSWGHSNEQYF
TRBV27,TRBJ1-1,CASSYRDREDTEAFF
TRBV5-1,TRBJ2-1,CASSRGTSGGGSYNEQFF
TRBV4-1,TRBJ2-7,CASSQVHPGVNEQYF
TRBV7-9,TRBJ1-5,CASSWGVGQPQHF
TRBV12-5,TRBJ2-7,CASGLGLAGVPYEQYF
TRBV28,TRBJ2-3,CASSLEISGGDTDTQYF
TRBV27,TRBJ1-2,CASSPFGGAPLYGYTF
TRBV7-9,TRBJ2-6,CASSTHRAGANVLTF
TRBV5-1,TRBJ2-6,CASSLSGDPFNVLTF
TRBV7-9,TRBJ2-1,CASSLIAGARNEQFF
TRBV6-5,TRBJ1-4,CASRQVAEKLFF
TRBV18,TRBJ2-1,CASSPGTSGINEQFF
TRBV3-1/TRBV3-2,TRBJ1-4,CASSPTAATNEKLFF
TRBV5-6,TRBJ1-5,CASSLWGGKPQHF
TRBV12-5,TRBJ2-1,CASGLGGLAGGHSSYNEQFF
TRBV19,TRBJ1-5,CVQYRGQRRGYQPQHF
TRBV4-1,TRBJ1-1,CASSQGLGVGTEAFF
TRBV5-5,TRBJ2-7,CASSPYRTYEQYF
TRBV5-6,TRBJ1-2,CASSAGTGDGYTF
TRBV27,TRBJ2-7,CASSLSNRAGEQYF
TRBV7-8,TRBJ1-5,CASSSSGWNQPQHF